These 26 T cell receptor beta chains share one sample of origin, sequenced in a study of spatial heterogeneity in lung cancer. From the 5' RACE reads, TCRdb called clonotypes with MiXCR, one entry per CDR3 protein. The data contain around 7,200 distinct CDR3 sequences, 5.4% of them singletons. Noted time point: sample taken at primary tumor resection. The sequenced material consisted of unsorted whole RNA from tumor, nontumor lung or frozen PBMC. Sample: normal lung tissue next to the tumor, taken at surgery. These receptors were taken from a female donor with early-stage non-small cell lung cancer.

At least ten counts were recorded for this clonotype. The chain's CDR3 is CASSLKMTGADSYEQYF. In nucleotides, the CDR3 is TGTGCCAGCAGCCTCAAAATGACAGGGGCCGACTCCTACGAGCAGTACTTC. V usage is TRBV7-9 and J usage is TRBJ2-7; 8 positions agree with TRBD1. CDR3 size: 17 residues. V was pared by 5 bases and J by 0 bases, with 12 bases of the junction left unmatched. The V gene's germline CDR1 is SEHNR and CDR2 FQNEAQ (reference sequence).

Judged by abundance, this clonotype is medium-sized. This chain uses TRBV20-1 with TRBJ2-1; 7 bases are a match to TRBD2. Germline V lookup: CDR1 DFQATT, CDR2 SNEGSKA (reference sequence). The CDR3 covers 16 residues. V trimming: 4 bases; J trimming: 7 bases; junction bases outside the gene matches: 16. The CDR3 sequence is CSATSASGLRGNEQFF. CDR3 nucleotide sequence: TGCAGTGCTACCTCGGCTAGCGGCCTGCGAGGGAATGAGCAGTTCTTC.

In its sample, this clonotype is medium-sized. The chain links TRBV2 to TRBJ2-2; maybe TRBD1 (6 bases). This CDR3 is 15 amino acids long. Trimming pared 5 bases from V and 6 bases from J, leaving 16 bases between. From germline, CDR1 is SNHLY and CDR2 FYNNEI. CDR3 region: CASSSQGLLAGELFF. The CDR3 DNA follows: TGTGCCAGCAGTTCCCAGGGGCTGTTAGCCGGGGAGCTGTTTTTT.

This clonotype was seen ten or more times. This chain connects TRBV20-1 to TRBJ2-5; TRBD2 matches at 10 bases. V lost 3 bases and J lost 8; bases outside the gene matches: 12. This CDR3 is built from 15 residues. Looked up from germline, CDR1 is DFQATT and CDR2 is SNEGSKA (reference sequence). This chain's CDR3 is CSARPGTSVSDTQYF. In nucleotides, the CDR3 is TGCAGTGCTAGGCCCGGGACTAGCGTTTCGGATACCCAGTACTTC.

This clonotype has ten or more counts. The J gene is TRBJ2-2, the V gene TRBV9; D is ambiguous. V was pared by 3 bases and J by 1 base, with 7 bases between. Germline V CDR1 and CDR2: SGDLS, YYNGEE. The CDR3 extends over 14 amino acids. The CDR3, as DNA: TGTGCCAGCAGCGAATCGGGGAACACCGGGGAGCTGTTTTTT. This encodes CASSESGNTGELFF.

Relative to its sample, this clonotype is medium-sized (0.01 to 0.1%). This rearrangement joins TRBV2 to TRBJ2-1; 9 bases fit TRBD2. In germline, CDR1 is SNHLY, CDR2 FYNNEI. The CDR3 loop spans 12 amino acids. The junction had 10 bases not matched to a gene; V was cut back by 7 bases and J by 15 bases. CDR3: CASITTGTSPFF. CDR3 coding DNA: TGTGCCAGCATTACCACCGGGACTAGCCCGTTCTTC.

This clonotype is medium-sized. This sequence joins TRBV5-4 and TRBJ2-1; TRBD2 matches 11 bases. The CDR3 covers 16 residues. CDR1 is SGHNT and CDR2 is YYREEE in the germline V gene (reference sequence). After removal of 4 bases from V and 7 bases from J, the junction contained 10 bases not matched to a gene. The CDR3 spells CASSGTSGGRQNEQFF. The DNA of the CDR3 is TGTGCCAGCAGCGGGACTAGCGGAGGGAGACAGAATGAGCAGTTCTTC.

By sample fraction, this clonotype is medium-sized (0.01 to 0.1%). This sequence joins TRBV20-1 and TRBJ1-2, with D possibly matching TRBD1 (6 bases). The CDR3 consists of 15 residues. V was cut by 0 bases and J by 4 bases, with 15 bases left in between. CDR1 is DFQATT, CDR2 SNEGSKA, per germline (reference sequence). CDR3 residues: CSARDPVGHLYGYTF. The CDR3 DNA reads TGCAGTGCTAGAGATCCTGTGGGACACCTCTATGGCTACACCTTC.

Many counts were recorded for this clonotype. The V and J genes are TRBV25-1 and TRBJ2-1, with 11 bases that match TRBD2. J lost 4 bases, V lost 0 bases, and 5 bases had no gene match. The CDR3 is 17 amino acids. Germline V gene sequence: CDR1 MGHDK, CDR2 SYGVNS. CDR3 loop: CASSEYEGLAEYNEQFF. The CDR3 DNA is TGTGCCAGCAGTGAATATGAGGGACTAGCGGAGTACAATGAGCAGTTCTTC.

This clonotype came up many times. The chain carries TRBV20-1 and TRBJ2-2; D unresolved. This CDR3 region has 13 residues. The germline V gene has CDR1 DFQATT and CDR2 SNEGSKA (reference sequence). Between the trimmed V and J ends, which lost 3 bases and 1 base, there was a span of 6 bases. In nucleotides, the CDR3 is TGCAGTGCTAGTCCCCAGAACACCGGGGAGCTGTTTTTT. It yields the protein CSASPQNTGELFF.

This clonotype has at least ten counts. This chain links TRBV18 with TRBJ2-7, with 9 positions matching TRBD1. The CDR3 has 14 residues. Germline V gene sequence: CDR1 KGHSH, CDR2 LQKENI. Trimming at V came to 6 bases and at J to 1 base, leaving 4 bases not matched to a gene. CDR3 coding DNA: TGTGCCAGCTCGCGGACAGGGGCGTCCTACGAGCAGTACTTC. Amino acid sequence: CASSRTGASYEQYF.

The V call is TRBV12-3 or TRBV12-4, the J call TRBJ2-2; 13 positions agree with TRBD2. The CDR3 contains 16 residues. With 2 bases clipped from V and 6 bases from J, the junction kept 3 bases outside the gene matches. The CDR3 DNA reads TGTGCCAGCAGTTTAAGACTAGCGGGAGGACCCGGGGAGCTGTTTTTT. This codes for CASSLRLAGGPGELFF.

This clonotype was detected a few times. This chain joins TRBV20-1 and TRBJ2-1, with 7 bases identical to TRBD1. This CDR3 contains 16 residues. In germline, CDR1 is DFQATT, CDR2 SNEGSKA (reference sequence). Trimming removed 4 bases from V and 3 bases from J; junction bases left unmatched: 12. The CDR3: CSAINGLGQNYNEQFF. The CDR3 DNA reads TGCAGTGCTATTAATGGCCTGGGACAGAACTACAATGAGCAGTTCTTC.

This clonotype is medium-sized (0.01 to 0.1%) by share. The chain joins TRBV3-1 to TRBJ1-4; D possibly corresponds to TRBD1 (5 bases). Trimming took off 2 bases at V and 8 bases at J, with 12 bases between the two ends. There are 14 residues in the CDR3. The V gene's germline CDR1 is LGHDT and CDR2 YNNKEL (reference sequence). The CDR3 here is CASSQQGFVEKLFF. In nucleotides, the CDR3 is TGTGCCAGCAGCCAACAGGGTTTCGTCGAAAAACTGTTTTTT.

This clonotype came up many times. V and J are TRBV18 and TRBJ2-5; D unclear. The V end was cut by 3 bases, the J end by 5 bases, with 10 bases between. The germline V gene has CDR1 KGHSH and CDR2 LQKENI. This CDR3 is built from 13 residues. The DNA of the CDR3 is TGTGCCAGCTCACCGCGTCCCGGGGAGACCCAGTACTTC. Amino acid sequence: CASSPRPGETQYF.

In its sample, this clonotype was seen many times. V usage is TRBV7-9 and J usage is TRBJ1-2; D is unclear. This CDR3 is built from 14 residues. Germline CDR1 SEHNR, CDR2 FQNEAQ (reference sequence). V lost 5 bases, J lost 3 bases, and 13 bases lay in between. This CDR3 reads CASSRQTSYYGYTF. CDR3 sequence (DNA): TGTGCCAGCAGCCGCCAGACCTCATACTATGGCTACACCTTC.

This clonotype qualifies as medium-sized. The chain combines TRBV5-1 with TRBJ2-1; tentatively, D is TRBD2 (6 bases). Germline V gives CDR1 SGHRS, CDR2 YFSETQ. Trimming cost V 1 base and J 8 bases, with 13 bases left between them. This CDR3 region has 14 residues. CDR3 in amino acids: CASSLTPTRDEQFF. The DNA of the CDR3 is TGCGCCAGCAGCTTGACCCCGACTAGGGATGAGCAGTTCTTC. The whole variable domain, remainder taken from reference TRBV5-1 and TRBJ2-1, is KAGVTQTPRYLIKTRGQQVTLSCSPISGHRSVSWYQQTPGQGLQFLFEYFSETQRNKGNFPGRFSGRQFSNSRSEMNVSTLELGDSALYLCASSLTPTRDEQFFGPGTRLTVL.

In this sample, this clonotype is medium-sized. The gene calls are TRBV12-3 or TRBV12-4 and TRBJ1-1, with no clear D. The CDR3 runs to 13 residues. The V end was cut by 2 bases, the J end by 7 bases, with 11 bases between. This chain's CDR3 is CASSLNIADEAFF. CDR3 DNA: TGTGCCAGCAGTTTAAACATTGCCGATGAAGCTTTCTTT.

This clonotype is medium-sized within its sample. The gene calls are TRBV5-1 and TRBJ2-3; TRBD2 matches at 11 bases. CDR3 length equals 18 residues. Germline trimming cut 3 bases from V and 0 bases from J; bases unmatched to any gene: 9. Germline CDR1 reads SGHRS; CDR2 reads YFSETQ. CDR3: CASSSLTSGAPSTDTQYF. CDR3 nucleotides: TGCGCCAGCAGCTCCCTGACTAGCGGGGCCCCTAGCACAGATACGCAGTATTTT.

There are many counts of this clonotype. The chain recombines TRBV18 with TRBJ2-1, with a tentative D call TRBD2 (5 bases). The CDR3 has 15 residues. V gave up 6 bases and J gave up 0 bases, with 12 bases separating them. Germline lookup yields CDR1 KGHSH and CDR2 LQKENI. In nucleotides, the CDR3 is TGTGCCAGCTCGCCTCCTGGGAGCTCCTACAATGAGCAGTTCTTC. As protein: CASSPPGSSYNEQFF.

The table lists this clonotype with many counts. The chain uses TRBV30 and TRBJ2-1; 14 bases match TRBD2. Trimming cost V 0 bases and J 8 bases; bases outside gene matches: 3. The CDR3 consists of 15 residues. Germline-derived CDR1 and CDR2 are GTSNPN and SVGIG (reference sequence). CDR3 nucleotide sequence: TGTGCCTGGAGTGTGGGACTAGCGGGAGAAGATGAGCAGTTCTTC. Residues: CAWSVGLAGEDEQFF.

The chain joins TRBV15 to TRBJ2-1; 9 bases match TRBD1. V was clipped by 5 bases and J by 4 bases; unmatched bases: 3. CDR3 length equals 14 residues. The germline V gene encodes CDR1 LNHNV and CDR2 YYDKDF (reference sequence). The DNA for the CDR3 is TGTGCCACCAGCGGAGGACAGGGGTACAATGAGCAGTTCTTC. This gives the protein CATSGGQGYNEQFF.

The CDR3: CSEKVRETQYF. Here the CDR3 DNA reads TGCAGCGAAAAGGTCCGGGAGACCCAGTACTTC. The chain uses TRBV29-1 and TRBJ2-5, with D uncertain. The CDR3 contains 11 residues. Germline CDR1 is SQVTM and CDR2 is ANQGSEA. The V gene lost 7 bases and the J gene lost 5 bases, with 11 bases spanning the gap.

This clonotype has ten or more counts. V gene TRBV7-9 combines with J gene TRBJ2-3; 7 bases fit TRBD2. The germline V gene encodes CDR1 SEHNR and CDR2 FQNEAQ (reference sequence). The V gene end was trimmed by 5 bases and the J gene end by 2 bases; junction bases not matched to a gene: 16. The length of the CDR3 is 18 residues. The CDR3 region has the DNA TGTGCCAGCAGCCCACTCCTGGGCAGGGAGGGTTCCACAGATACGCAGTATTTT. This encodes CASSPLLGREGSTDTQYF.

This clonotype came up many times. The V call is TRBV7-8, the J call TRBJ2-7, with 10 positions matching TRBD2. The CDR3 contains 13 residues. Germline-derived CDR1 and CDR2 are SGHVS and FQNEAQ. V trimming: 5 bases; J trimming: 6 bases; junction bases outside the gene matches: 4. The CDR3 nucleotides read TGTGCCAGCAGCCCCCGGACTAGCGGCGAGCAGTACTTC. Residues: CASSPRTSGEQYF.

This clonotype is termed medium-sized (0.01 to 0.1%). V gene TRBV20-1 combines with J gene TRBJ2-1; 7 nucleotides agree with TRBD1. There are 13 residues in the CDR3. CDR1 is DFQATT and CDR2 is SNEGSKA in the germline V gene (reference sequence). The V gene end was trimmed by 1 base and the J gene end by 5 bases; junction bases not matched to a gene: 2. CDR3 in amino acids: CSARVGQNNEQFF. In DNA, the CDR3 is TGCAGTGCTAGAGTGGGACAGAACAATGAGCAGTTCTTC.